The rows below give T cell receptor beta chains drawn from one sample of a study of blood T cell repertoires in COVID-19. Clones were read by immunoSEQ multiplex PCR, and TCRdb kept only the in-frame ones, dropping some. The sample includes 100,000 or so clones, approximately 78% of them seen just once. The sequenced material came from peripheral blood. The receptors were gathered from a woman older than 75 with acute or convalescent COVID-19. Both conserved end residues are part of each CDR3. A D gene is named only where the DNA matches it firmly. Rows may omit the clone size; those that give it use once, few, many or a size class.

v_gene	abundance	j_gene	d_gene	CDR3aa	CDR3nt
TRBV3-1/TRBV3-2	NA	TRBJ2-1	TRBD2	CASSQETTSGRARMFF	TGTGCCAGCAGCCAAGAGACGACTAGCGGGAGGGCCCGGATGTTCTTC
TRBV6-5	NA	TRBJ1-4	TRBD1	CASSPTGAKGFKLFF	TGTGCCAGCAGCCCCACAGGGGCCAAAGGGTTTAAACTGTTTTTT
TRBV7-8	NA	TRBJ2-7	TRBD2	CASSTSGSIPRGEQYF	TGTGCCAGCAGTACTAGCGGGAGTATACCGCGGGGGGAGCAGTACTTC
TRBV11-2	NA	TRBJ2-1	TRBD2	CASSPLGLGQYNEQFF	TGTGCCAGCAGCCCCCTCGGACTAGGGCAGTACAATGAGCAGTTCTTC
TRBV20-1	many	TRBJ2-1	NA	CSASPRSSSPLNEQFF	TGCAGTGCTAGTCCTCGGAGCTCCAGCCCGCTCAATGAGCAGTTCTTC
TRBV4-2	few	TRBJ1-2	TRBD1	CASSQVQGDYGYTF	TGTGCCAGCAGCCAAGTACAGGGGGACTATGGCTACACCTTC
TRBV4-3	NA	TRBJ2-2	NA	CASSQDQDRPPGELFF	TGCGCCAGCAGCCAAGATCAGGACAGACCACCGGGGGAGCTGTTTTTT
TRBV19	NA	TRBJ1-1	NA	CASSLHVNTEAFF	TGTGCCAGTAGTTTACACGTGAACACTGAAGCTTTCTTT
TRBV18	few	TRBJ2-5	NA	CASSQAGRVQETQYF	TGTGCCAGCTCACAGGCCGGGAGAGTCCAAGAGACCCAGTACTTC
TRBV10-1	NA	TRBJ2-1	TRBD2	CASSGSGRASPAFF	TGCGCCAGCAGTGGCAGCGGGAGGGCCAGTCCGGCGTTCTTC
TRBV15	once	TRBJ2-1	NA	CATSRDPSSYNEQFF	TGTGCCACCAGCAGAGACCCCAGCTCCTACAATGAGCAGTTCTTC
TRBV19	NA	TRBJ2-2	TRBD1	CASTPWTGLNTGELFF	TGTGCCAGTACCCCCTGGACAGGGTTAAACACCGGGGAGCTGTTTTTT
TRBV11-3	NA	TRBJ2-3	TRBD2	CASSSGGSDTQYF	TGTGCCAGCAGCTCGGGGGGTTCTGATACGCAGTATTTT
TRBV7-9	NA	TRBJ2-7	TRBD1	CASSLGQASVHEQYF	TGTGCCAGCAGTCTCGGACAGGCGAGTGTCCACGAGCAGTACTTC
TRBV11-2	few	TRBJ2-5	NA	CASSLITVRETQYF	TGTGCCAGCAGCTTAATTACGGTACGAGAGACCCAGTACTTC
TRBV6-2/TRBV6-3	once	TRBJ2-2	TRBD2	CASSYSGRGTGELFF	TGTGCCAGCAGTTATAGCGGGAGGGGGACCGGGGAGCTGTTTTTT
TRBV29-1	NA	TRBJ1-2	NA	CSVAPLLNYGYTF	TGCAGCGTTGCCCCGCTACTAAACTATGGCTACACCTTC
TRBV10-3	NA	TRBJ1-2	NA	CAISEAVNYGYTF	TGTGCCATCAGTGAGGCAGTTAACTATGGCTACACCTTC
TRBV19	NA	TRBJ2-2	NA	CASSSTSSRRTGELFF	TGTGCCAGTAGTTCAACCTCTAGTAGGCGCACCGGGGAGCTGTTTTTT
TRBV29-1	NA	TRBJ2-1	TRBD1	CSASRTGVGDNEQFF	TGCAGCGCCTCACGCACAGGGGTGGGAGACAATGAGCAGTTCTTC
TRBV27	NA	TRBJ2-3	TRBD2	CASSPEAGGRADTQYF	TGTGCCAGCAGTCCCGAAGCGGGAGGGCGTGCAGATACGCAGTATTTT
TRBV29-1	NA	TRBJ1-1	NA	CSVDRGNTEAFF	TGCAGCGTTGACAGAGGTAACACTGAAGCTTTCTTT
TRBV28	NA	TRBJ2-7	TRBD1	CASSTGDEQYF	TGTGCCAGCAGTACAGGGGACGAGCAGTACTTC
TRBV5-1	NA	TRBJ1-2	NA	CASSLAGGVIEGYTF	TGCGCCAGCAGCTTGGCGGGGGGCGTGATTGAAGGCTACACCTTC
TRBV9	NA	TRBJ2-5	TRBD2	CASSGDGAGAETQYF	TGTGCCAGCAGCGGGGACGGGGCGGGAGCAGAGACCCAGTACTTC
TRBV5-1	NA	TRBJ1-2	TRBD1	CASTPDRGRYYGYTF	TGCGCCAGCACCCCGGACAGGGGGCGGTACTATGGCTACACCTTC
TRBV19	NA	TRBJ1-3	TRBD1	CATLAGGSGNTIYF	TGTGCCACCCTAGCAGGGGGCTCTGGAAACACCATATATTTT
TRBV5-1	NA	TRBJ2-3	NA	CASSLDPRGSDTQYF	TGCGCCAGCAGCTTGGACCCTCGGGGGTCAGATACGCAGTATTTT
TRBV27	NA	TRBJ2-3	TRBD2	CASSLRTSGIPDTQYF	TGTGCCAGCAGTTTACGGACTAGCGGGATCCCAGATACGCAGTATTTT
TRBV2	few	TRBJ2-2	TRBD1	CASKGDRWDTGELFF	TGTGCCAGCAAGGGGGACAGGTGGGACACCGGGGAGCTGTTTTTT
TRBV9	NA	TRBJ1-4	NA	CASSVGASTNEKLFF	TGTGCCAGCAGCGTAGGGGCGTCAACTAATGAAAAACTGTTTTTT
TRBV7-9	once	TRBJ2-3	TRBD2	CASSWTSGRDTQYF	TGTGCCAGCAGCTGGACTAGCGGGAGAGATACGCAGTATTTT
TRBV10-3	NA	TRBJ2-1	TRBD2	CAISGTSGRLSYNEQFF	TGTGCCATCAGTGGGACTAGCGGGCGCTTATCCTACAATGAGCAGTTCTTC
TRBV27	NA	TRBJ1-5	TRBD1	CASSLMGRGLSNQPQHF	TGTGCCAGCAGTTTAATGGGCAGGGGGCTAAGCAATCAGCCCCAGCATTTT
TRBV5-1	NA	TRBJ2-1	NA	CASSLEAGQSYNEQFF	TGCGCCAGCAGCTTGGAAGCAGGACAGTCCTACAATGAGCAGTTCTTC
TRBV28	once	TRBJ1-4	NA	CASRETVDEKLFF	TGTGCCAGCAGGGAGACTGTCGATGAAAAACTGTTTTTT
TRBV19	NA	TRBJ1-6	TRBD1	CASSIPFGTGVSNSPLHF	TGTGCCAGTAGTATACCCTTCGGGACAGGGGTTTCGAATTCACCCCTCCACTTT
TRBV27	NA	TRBJ1-2	TRBD1	CASRGTGTNYGYTF	TGTGCCAGCAGAGGGACAGGGACTAACTATGGCTACACCTTC
TRBV7-9	NA	TRBJ1-2	NA	CASSRGMTDYGYTF	TGTGCCAGCAGTAGGGGTATGACGGACTATGGCTACACCTTC
TRBV11-3	NA	TRBJ1-1	NA	CASSQGGLNTEAFF	TGTGCCAGCAGCCAAGGAGGACTGAACACTGAAGCTTTCTTT
TRBV10-2	NA	TRBJ2-5	TRBD1	CASSVRQGFQETQYF	TGCGCCAGCAGTGTCCGACAGGGGTTCCAAGAGACCCAGTACTTC
TRBV3-1/TRBV3-2	NA	TRBJ2-3	NA	CASSQVQGKIDTQYF	TGTGCCAGCAGCCAAGTTCAGGGAAAGATAGATACGCAGTATTTT
TRBV4-1	many	TRBJ1-1	NA	CASSDRDNFLNTEAFF	TGCGCCAGCAGCGACCGGGACAATTTCTTGAACACTGAAGCTTTCTTT
TRBV2	NA	TRBJ2-7	TRBD2	CASSELIAGGPYEQYF	TGTGCCAGCAGTGAACTCATAGCGGGAGGGCCGTACGAGCAGTACTTC
TRBV13	NA	TRBJ2-7	TRBD1	CASSPYRGLSYEQYF	TGTGCCAGCAGCCCCTACAGGGGCCTTTCCTACGAGCAGTACTTC
TRBV5-1	once	TRBJ2-2	NA	CASSLRDLTGELFF	TGCGCCAGCAGCTTGCGGGATCTCACCGGGGAGCTGTTTTTT
TRBV6-4	NA	TRBJ1-2	NA	CASRDNRDKELYGYTF	TGTGCCAGCAGGGACAACCGGGACAAGGAATTATATGGCTACACCTTC
TRBV24-1	NA	TRBJ2-5	TRBD2	CATSDATSGRETQYF	TGTGCCACCAGTGATGCGACTAGCGGGAGGGAGACCCAGTACTTC
TRBV28	NA	TRBJ2-7	NA	CASSPRGGSYEQYF	TGTGCCAGCAGTCCGAGGGGGGGTTCCTACGAGCAGTACTTC
TRBV3-1/TRBV3-2	NA	TRBJ1-6	NA	CASSPSGVKSPLHF	TGTGCCAGCAGCCCGTCGGGGGTGAAATCACCCCTCCACTTT
TRBV5-4	NA	TRBJ2-1	NA	CASTVNTGYNEQFF	TGTGCCAGCACCGTTAACACAGGGTACAATGAGCAGTTCTTC